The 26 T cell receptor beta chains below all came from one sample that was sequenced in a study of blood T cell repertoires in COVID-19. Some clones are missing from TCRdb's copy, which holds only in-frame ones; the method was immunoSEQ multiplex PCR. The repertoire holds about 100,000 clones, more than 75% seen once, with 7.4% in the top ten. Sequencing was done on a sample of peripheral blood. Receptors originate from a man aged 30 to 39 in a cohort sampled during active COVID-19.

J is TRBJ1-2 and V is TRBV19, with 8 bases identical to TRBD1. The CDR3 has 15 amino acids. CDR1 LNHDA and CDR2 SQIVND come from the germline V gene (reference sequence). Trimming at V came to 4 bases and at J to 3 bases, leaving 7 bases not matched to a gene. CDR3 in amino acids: CASSTQGATYYGYTF. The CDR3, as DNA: TGTGCCAGTAGTACTCAGGGGGCGACCTACTATGGCTACACCTTC.

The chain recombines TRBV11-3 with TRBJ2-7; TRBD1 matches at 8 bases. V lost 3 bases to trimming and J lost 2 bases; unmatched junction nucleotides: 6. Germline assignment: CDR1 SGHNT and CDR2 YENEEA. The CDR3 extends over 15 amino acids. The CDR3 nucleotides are TGTGCCAGCAGCTTTGCCGGGACAGGACCCTACGAGCAGTACTTC. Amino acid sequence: CASSFAGTGPYEQYF. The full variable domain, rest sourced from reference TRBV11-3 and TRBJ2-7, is EAGVVQSPRYKIIEKKQPVAFWCNPISGHNTLYWYLQNLGQGPELLIRYENEEAVDDSQLPKDRFSAERLKGVDSTLKIQPAELGDSAVYLCASSFAGTGPYEQYFGPGTRLTVT.

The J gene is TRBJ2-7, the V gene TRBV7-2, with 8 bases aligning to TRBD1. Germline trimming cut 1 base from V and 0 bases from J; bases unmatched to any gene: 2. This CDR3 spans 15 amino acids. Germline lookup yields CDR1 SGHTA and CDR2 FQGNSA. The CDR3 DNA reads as TGTGCCAGCAGCTTAGGGACAGGGAGCTCCTACGAGCAGTACTTC. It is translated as CASSLGTGSSYEQYF. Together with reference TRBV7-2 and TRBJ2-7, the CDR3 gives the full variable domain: GAGVSQSPSNKVTEKGKDVELRCDPISGHTALYWYRQSLGQGLEFLIYFQGNSAPDKSGLPSDRFSAERTGGSVSTLTIQRTQQEDSAVYLCASSLGTGSSYEQYFGPGTRLTVT.

DNA of the CDR3: TGTGCCAGCAGGGTTGGACAGGGTAACAATGAGCAGTTCTTC. It specifies CASRVGQGNNEQFF. The chain joins TRBV2 to TRBJ2-1, with 8 bases matching TRBD1. The CDR3 extends over 14 amino acids. Germline V gene data show CDR1 as SNHLY and CDR2 as FYNNEI. The junction had 6 bases not matched to a gene; V was cut back by 6 bases and J by 5 bases.

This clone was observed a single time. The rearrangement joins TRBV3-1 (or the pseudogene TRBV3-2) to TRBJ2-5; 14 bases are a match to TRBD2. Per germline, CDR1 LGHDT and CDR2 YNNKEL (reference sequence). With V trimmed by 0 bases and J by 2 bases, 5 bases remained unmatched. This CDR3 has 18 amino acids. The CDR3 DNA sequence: TGTGCCAGCAGCCAAGATTGGGGGACTAGCGGGGGTCAAGAGACCCAGTACTTC. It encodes CASSQDWGTSGGQETQYF.

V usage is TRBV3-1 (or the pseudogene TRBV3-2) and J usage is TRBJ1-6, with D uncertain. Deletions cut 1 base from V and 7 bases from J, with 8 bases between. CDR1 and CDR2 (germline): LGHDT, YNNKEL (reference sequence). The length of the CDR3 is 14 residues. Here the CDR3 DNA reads TGTGCCAGCAGCCAAGTCGCGGGGAATTCACCCCTCCACTTT. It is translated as CASSQVAGNSPLHF.

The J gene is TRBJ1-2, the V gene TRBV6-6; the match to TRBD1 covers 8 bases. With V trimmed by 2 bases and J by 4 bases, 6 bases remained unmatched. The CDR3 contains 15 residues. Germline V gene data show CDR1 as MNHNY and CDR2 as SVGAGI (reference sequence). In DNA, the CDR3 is TGTGCCAGCAGTTACCCGGACAGGGCAATCTATGGCTACACCTTC. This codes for CASSYPDRAIYGYTF.

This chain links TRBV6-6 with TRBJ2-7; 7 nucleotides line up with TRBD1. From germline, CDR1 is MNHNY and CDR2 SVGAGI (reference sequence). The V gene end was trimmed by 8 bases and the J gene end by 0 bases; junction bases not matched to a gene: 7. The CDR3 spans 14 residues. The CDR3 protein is CASANRDSSYEQYF. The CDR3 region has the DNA TGTGCCAGCGCTAACCGGGACAGCTCCTACGAGCAGTACTTC.

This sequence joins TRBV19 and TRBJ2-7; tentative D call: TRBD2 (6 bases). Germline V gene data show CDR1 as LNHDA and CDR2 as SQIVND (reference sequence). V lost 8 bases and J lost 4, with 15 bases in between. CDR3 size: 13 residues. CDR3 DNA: TGTGCCAGTGCCCCGGGGGATGGGTACGAGCAGTACTTC. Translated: CASAPGDGYEQYF.

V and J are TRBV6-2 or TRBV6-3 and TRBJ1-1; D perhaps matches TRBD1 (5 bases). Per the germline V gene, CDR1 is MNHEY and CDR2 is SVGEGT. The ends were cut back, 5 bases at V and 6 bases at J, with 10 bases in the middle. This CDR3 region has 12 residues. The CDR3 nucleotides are TGTGCCAGCAGTCAACAGGTCCCTGAAGCTTTCTTT. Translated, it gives CASSQQVPEAFF.

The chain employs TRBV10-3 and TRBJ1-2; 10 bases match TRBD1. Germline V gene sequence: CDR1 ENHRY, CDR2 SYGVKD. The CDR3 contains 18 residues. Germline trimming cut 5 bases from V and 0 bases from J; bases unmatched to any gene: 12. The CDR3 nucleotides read TGTGCCATCAGTACATCGATAGGACAGGGGGAGACTAACTATGGCTACACCTTC. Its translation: CAISTSIGQGETNYGYTF.

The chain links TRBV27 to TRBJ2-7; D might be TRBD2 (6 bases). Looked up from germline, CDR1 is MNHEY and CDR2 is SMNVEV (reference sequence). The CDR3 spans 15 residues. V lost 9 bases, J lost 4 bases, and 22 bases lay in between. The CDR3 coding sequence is TGTGCCAGTAGGGAGGACGGTCACCCAGGGTACGAGCAGTACTTC. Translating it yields CASREDGHPGYEQYF.

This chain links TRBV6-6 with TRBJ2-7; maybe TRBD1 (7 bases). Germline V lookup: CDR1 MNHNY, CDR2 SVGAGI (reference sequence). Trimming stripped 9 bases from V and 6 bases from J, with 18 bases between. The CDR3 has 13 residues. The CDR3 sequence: CASRQGGTSEQYF. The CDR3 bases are TGTGCCAGTCGACAGGGAGGAACTTCCGAGCAGTACTTC.

The CDR3: CASRFGNGQGVNEQFF. Written as DNA, the CDR3 is TGCGCCAGCAGATTTGGTAACGGACAGGGGGTCAATGAGCAGTTCTTC. This chain uses TRBV5-1 with TRBJ2-1; 10 bases map to TRBD1. CDR3 length: 16 amino acids. Per the germline V gene, CDR1 is SGHRS and CDR2 is YFSETQ. With V trimmed by 5 bases and J by 6 bases, 11 bases remained unmatched. The full variable domain, its missing parts supplied by reference TRBV5-1 and TRBJ2-1, is KAGVTQTPRYLIKTRGQQVTLSCSPISGHRSVSWYQQTPGQGLQFLFEYFSETQRNKGNFPGRFSGRQFSNSRSEMNVSTLELGDSALYLCASRFGNGQGVNEQFFGPGTRLTVL.

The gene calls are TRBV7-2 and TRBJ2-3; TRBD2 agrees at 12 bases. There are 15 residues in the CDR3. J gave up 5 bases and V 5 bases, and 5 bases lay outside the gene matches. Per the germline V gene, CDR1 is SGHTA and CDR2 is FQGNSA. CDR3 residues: CASSELAGGLDTQYF. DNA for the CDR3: TGTGCCAGCAGCGAACTAGCGGGGGGCCTAGATACGCAGTATTTT.

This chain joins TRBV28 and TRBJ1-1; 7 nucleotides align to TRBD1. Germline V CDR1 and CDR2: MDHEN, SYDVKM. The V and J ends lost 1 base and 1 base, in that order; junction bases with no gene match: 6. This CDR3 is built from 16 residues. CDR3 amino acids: CASSLSDRSWNTEAFF. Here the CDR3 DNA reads TGTGCCAGCAGTTTATCGGACAGGAGTTGGAACACTGAAGCTTTCTTT.

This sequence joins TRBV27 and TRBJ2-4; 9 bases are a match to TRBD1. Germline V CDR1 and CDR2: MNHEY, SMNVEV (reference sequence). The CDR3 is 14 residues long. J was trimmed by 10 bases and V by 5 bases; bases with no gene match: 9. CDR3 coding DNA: TGTGCCAGCAGTCCCTCGACAGGGGGTTGGATTCAGTACTTC. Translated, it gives CASSPSTGGWIQYF.

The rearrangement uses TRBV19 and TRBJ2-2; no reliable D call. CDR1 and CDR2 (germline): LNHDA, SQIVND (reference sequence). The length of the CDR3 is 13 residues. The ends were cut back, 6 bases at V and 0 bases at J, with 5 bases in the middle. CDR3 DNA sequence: TGTGCCAGTAGGACTGCGAACACCGGGGAGCTGTTTTTT. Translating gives CASRTANTGELFF.

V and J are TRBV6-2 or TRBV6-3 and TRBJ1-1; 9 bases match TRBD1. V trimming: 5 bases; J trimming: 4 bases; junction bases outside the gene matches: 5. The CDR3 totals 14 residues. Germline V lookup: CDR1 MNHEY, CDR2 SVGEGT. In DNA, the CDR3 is TGTGCCAGCAGTCTACTACAGGGGGCCACTGAAGCTTTCTTT. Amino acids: CASSLLQGATEAFF.

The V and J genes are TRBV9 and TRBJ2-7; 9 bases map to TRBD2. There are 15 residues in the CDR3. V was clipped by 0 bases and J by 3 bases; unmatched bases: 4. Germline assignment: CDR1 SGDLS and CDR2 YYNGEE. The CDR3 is CASSVGMTSGYEQYF. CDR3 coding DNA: TGTGCCAGCAGCGTAGGGATGACTAGCGGCTACGAGCAGTACTTC. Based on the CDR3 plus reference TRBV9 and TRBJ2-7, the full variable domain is DSGVTQTPKHLITATGQRVTLRCSPRSGDLSVYWYQQSLDQGLQFLIQYYNGEERAKGNILERFSAQQFPDLHSELNLSSLELGDSALYFCASSVGMTSGYEQYFGPGTRLTVT.

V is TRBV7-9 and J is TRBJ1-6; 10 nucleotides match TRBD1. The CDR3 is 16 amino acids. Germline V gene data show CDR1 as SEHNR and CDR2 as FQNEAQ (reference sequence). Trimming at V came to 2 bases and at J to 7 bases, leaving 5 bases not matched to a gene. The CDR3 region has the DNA TGTGCCAGCAGCTTAACGGGACAGGGGCCCAATTCACCCCTCCACTTT. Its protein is CASSLTGQGPNSPLHF. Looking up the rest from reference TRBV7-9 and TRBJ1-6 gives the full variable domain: DTGVSQNPRHKITKRGQNVTFRCDPISEHNRLYWYRQTLGQGPEFLTYFQNEAQLEKSRLLSDRFSAERPKGSFSTLEIQRTEQGDSAMYLCASSLTGQGPNSPLHFGNGTRLTVT.

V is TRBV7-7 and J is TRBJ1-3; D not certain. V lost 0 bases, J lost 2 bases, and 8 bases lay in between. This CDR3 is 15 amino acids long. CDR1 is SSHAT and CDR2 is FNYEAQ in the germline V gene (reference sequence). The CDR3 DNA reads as TGTGCCAGCAGCTTAGCGAGGGAACCTGGAAACACCATATATTTT. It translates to CASSLAREPGNTIYF.

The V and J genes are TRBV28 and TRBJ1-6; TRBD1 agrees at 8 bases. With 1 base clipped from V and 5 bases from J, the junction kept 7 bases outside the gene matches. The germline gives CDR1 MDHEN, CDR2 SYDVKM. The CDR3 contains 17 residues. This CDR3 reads CASSLLGDRTNNSPLHF. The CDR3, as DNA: TGTGCCAGCAGTTTATTAGGGGACAGGACTAATAATTCACCCCTCCACTTT.

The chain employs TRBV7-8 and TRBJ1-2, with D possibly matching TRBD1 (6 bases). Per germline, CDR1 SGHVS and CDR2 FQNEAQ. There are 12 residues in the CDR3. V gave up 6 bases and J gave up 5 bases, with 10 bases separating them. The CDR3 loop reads CASSSQGYGYTF. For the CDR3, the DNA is TGTGCCAGCAGTTCACAGGGTTATGGCTACACCTTC.

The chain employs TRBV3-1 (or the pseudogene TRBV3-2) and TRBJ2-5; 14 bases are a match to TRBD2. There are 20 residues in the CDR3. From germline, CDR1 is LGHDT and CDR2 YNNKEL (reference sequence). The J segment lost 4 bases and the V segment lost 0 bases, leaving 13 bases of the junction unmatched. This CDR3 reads CASSQDRSTSGGAVRETQYF. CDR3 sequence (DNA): TGTGCCAGCAGCCAAGATCGTTCGACTAGCGGGGGGGCCGTGCGAGAGACCCAGTACTTC.

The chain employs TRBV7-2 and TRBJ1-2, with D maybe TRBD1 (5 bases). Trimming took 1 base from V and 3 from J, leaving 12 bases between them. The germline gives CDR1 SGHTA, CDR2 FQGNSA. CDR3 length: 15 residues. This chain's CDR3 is CASSLVFTGDYGYTF. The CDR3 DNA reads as TGTGCCAGCAGCTTAGTGTTTACAGGCGACTATGGCTACACCTTC.